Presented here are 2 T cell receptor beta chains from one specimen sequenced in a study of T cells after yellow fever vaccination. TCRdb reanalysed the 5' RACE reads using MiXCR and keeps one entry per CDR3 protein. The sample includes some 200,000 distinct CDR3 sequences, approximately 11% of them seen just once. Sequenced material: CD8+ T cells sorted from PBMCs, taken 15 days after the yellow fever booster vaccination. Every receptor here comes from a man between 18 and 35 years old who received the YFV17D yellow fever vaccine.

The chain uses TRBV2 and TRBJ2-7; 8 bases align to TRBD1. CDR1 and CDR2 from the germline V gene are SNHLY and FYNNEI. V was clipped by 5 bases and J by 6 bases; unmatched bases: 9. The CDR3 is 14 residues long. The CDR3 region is CASSSFRGLGEQYF. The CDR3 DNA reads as TGTGCCAGCAGTTCCTTCAGGGGGCTTGGCGAGCAGTACTTC.

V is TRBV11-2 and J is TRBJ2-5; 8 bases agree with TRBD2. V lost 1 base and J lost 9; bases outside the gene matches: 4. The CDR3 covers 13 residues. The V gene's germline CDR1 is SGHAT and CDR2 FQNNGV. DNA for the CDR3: TGTGCCAGCAGCTTAGTCGGGGGGGAACCCCAGTACTTC. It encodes CASSLVGGEPQYF.